Below are 23 T cell receptor beta chains sequenced from a single sample in a study of blood T cell repertoires in COVID-19. Clones were sequenced by immunoSEQ multiplex PCR, and TCRdb holds only the in-frame ones, with some missing. This table has a few hundred thousand clones, approximately 83% appearing once. The sequenced material came from peripheral blood. Receptors were obtained from a woman in her 70s with acute or convalescent COVID-19.

This chain uses TRBV19 with TRBJ2-2, with TRBD1 as a possible D gene (5 bases). Germline-derived CDR1 and CDR2 are LNHDA and SQIVND (reference sequence). CDR3 length equals 14 residues. V lost 1 base and J 4 bases, leaving 7 bases between the germline ends. The CDR3 bases are TGTGCCAGTAGTATAGTCAGGGCCACCGGGGAGCTGTTTTTT. Protein product: CASSIVRATGELFF.

The V call is TRBV3-1 (or the pseudogene TRBV3-2), the J call TRBJ1-1; 8 positions agree with TRBD1. With 5 bases clipped from V and 12 bases from J, the junction kept 11 bases outside the gene matches. CDR1 and CDR2 (germline): LGHDT, YNNKEL (reference sequence). The CDR3 runs to 13 residues. The CDR3 loop reads CASSKGSGGETFF. The DNA of the CDR3 is TGTGCCAGCAGCAAAGGATCAGGGGGCGAAACTTTCTTT.

The V and J genes are TRBV5-4 and TRBJ2-5; a weak D match, TRBD1 (5 bases). CDR1 and CDR2 (germline): SGHNT, YYREEE (reference sequence). The length of the CDR3 is 14 residues. Trimming removed 1 base at V and 2 bases at J, with 9 bases between. CDR3 sequence: CASSLHRIQETQYF. Written as DNA, the CDR3 is TGTGCCAGCAGCTTGCACAGGATACAAGAGACCCAGTACTTC.

The chain is built from TRBV6-5 and TRBJ2-7; maybe TRBD1 (7 bases). Trimming took 6 bases from V and 6 from J, leaving 15 bases between them. CDR3 size: 13 residues. Germline loops: CDR1 MNHEY, CDR2 SVGAGI. For the CDR3, the DNA is TGTGCCAGCAGAGGTAGGCAGGGGGGCGAGCAGTACTTC. Its protein product is CASRGRQGGEQYF.

The gene calls are TRBV20-1 and TRBJ2-1; 8 positions match TRBD2. After removal of 3 bases from V and 2 bases from J, the junction contained 0 bases not matched to a gene. Germline V gives CDR1 DFQATT, CDR2 SNEGSKA (reference sequence). The CDR3 loop spans 13 amino acids. For the CDR3, the DNA is TGCAGTGCTAGTAGCGGGACCTACAATGAGCAGTTCTTC. Translation gives CSASSGTYNEQFF.

This chain connects TRBV5-1 to TRBJ2-3, with unresolved D. Per the germline V gene, CDR1 is SGHRS and CDR2 is YFSETQ. Trimming took off 9 bases at V and 1 base at J, with 12 bases between the two ends. The CDR3 covers 13 residues. CDR3 bases: TGCGCCACCGGAGACCGGGGCACAGATACGCAGTATTTT. Its translation: CATGDRGTDTQYF.

The V call is TRBV3-1 (or the pseudogene TRBV3-2), the J call TRBJ2-7; D remains unclear. The CDR3 is 12 residues long. V lost 3 bases, J lost 4 bases, and 7 bases lay in between. Germline V gives CDR1 LGHDT, CDR2 YNNKEL (reference sequence). The CDR3 region is CASSQSWYEQYF. DNA for the CDR3: TGTGCCAGCAGCCAGAGTTGGTACGAGCAGTACTTC.

This chain connects TRBV19 to TRBJ2-1; maybe TRBD1 (5 bases). The germline gives CDR1 LNHDA, CDR2 SQIVND (reference sequence). The V gene lost 4 bases and the J gene lost 4 bases, with 14 bases spanning the gap. CDR3 length equals 15 residues. Here the CDR3 reads CASSRGWTTYNEQFF. CDR3 nucleotide sequence: TGTGCCAGTAGTAGGGGCTGGACCACGTACAATGAGCAGTTCTTC.

This sequence joins TRBV18 and TRBJ1-1; possibly TRBD1 for D (6 bases). V was pared by 6 bases and J by 1 base, with 18 bases between. CDR1 is KGHSH, CDR2 LQKENI, per germline. This CDR3 has 16 amino acids. The CDR3: CASSSTYRDKNTEAFF. CDR3 coding DNA: TGTGCCAGCTCTTCGACCTACCGGGACAAGAACACTGAAGCTTTCTTT.

This sequence joins TRBV7-9 and TRBJ1-2; D remains unclear. Trimming shortened V by 2 bases and J by 5 bases, and 15 bases separated the two germline ends. Germline assignment: CDR1 SEHNR and CDR2 FQNEAQ (reference sequence). The CDR3 totals 15 residues. In nucleotides, the CDR3 is TGTGCCAGCAGCTTATCCTCGCTGAAGAGGTATGGCTACACCTTC. This translates into CASSLSSLKRYGYTF.

This clone was counted a few times. The chain combines TRBV9 with TRBJ1-4, with D perhaps TRBD1 (6 bases). Germline V gene lookup returns CDR1 SGDLS and CDR2 YYNGEE. V was trimmed by 2 bases and J by 7 bases, leaving 18 bases between them. The CDR3 extends over 16 amino acids. The CDR3 coding sequence is TGTGCCAGCAGCGTGGGGACAAACCTTTGGGGTGAAAAACTGTTTTTT. Translated, it gives CASSVGTNLWGEKLFF.

The chain joins TRBV19 to TRBJ1-1; tentative D call: TRBD1 (5 bases). This CDR3 is built from 13 residues. The ends were cut back, 4 bases at V and 5 bases at J, with 11 bases in the middle. Germline V gene lookup returns CDR1 LNHDA and CDR2 SQIVND (reference sequence). The CDR3 sequence is CASSRAQGTEAFF. Written as DNA, the CDR3 is TGTGCCAGTAGTAGGGCCCAGGGAACTGAAGCTTTCTTT.

The chain combines TRBV2 with TRBJ2-6; possibly TRBD2 for D (6 bases). This CDR3 is 13 amino acids long. Germline CDR1 and CDR2: SNHLY and FYNNEI. Trimming took off 9 bases at V and 4 bases at J, with 10 bases between the two ends. In nucleotides, the CDR3 is TGTGCCAGGCGGGGTTTCGGGGCCAACGTCCTGACTTTC. It is translated as CARRGFGANVLTF.

The chain uses TRBV4-1 and TRBJ2-7, with D perhaps TRBD2 (7 bases). In germline, CDR1 is MGHRA, CDR2 YSYEKL. The length of the CDR3 is 14 residues. Trimming removed 3 bases at V and 2 bases at J, with 11 bases between. CDR3 bases: TGCGCCAGCAGCCAGGGGCGGGGGCCCTACGAGCAGTACTTC. It specifies CASSQGRGPYEQYF.

This sequence joins TRBV20-1 and TRBJ1-1, with 7 positions matching TRBD1. This CDR3 region has 11 residues. The V and J ends lost 5 bases and 6 bases, in that order; junction bases with no gene match: 3. CDR1 is DFQATT and CDR2 is SNEGSKA in the germline V gene (reference sequence). The CDR3, as DNA: TGCAGTGCTGATGGGACAGCTGAAGCTTTCTTT. This encodes CSADGTAEAFF.

The gene calls are TRBV28 and TRBJ2-5; D not certain. The CDR3 has 13 residues. With 8 bases removed from V and 1 base from J, the gap between germline ends came to 11 bases. Germline loops: CDR1 MDHEN, CDR2 SYDVKM. The CDR3 bases are TGTGCCAGCCGCGGCGGAAGCCAAGAGACCCAGTACTTC. Its translation: CASRGGSQETQYF.

The CDR3 is CASSLREIQGLNGYTF. For the CDR3, the DNA is TGTGCCAGCAGTCTTAGAGAGATACAGGGATTGAATGGCTACACCTTC. This chain joins TRBV3-1 (or the pseudogene TRBV3-2) and TRBJ1-2, with D maybe TRBD1 (6 bases). Trimming pared 6 bases from V and 6 bases from J, leaving 23 bases between. The CDR3 length is 16 residues. The germline V gene has CDR1 LGHDT and CDR2 YNNKEL (reference sequence).

The chain employs TRBV5-6 and TRBJ1-2; D may be TRBD1 (5 bases). Germline CDR1 and CDR2: SGHDT and YYEEEE. The CDR3 covers 13 residues. The V gene lost 5 bases and the J gene lost 4 bases, with 12 bases spanning the gap. In DNA, the CDR3 is TGTGCCAGCAGAAATGTGGGGGGCTATGGCTACACCTTC. Translated, it gives CASRNVGGYGYTF.

V gene TRBV7-9 combines with J gene TRBJ2-7, with D perhaps TRBD2 (5 bases). The germline CDR1 and CDR2 sequences are SEHNR and FQNEAQ (reference sequence). V was cut by 2 bases and J by 0 bases, with 11 bases left in between. The CDR3 contains 15 residues. The CDR3 spells CASSLTMGVSYEQYF. The DNA for the CDR3 is TGTGCCAGCAGCTTAACGATGGGAGTCTCCTACGAGCAGTACTTC.

This chain connects TRBV5-1 to TRBJ2-1; the D is unclear. Germline V gives CDR1 SGHRS, CDR2 YFSETQ. The CDR3 spans 11 residues. V lost 2 bases and J lost 7, with 4 bases in between. CDR3 loop: CASSFRNEQFF. In nucleotides, the CDR3 is TGCGCCAGCAGCTTCCGGAATGAGCAGTTCTTC.

This chain uses TRBV19 with TRBJ1-2, with D perhaps TRBD1 (5 bases). CDR1 is LNHDA and CDR2 is SQIVND in the germline V gene (reference sequence). This CDR3 is 15 amino acids long. V lost 9 bases, J lost 8 bases, and 25 bases lay in between. CDR3 protein: CASARGEGSLLGYTF. The CDR3 bases are TGTGCCAGCGCTCGAGGGGAGGGAAGTCTTTTGGGCTACACCTTC.

The V and J genes are TRBV10-3 and TRBJ1-6; D might be TRBD1 (5 bases). The CDR3 is 18 amino acids. The germline gives CDR1 ENHRY, CDR2 SYGVKD. The V and J ends lost 0 bases and 0 bases respectively, with 12 bases between them. The CDR3 DNA sequence: TGTGCCATCAGTGAGTCGGAGGGACGGAGCTCCTATAATTCACCCCTCCACTTT. It is translated as CAISESEGRSSYNSPLHF.

The chain couples TRBV19 to TRBJ1-1; D not resolved. CDR1 LNHDA and CDR2 SQIVND come from the germline V gene (reference sequence). Trimming pared 7 bases from V and 4 bases from J, leaving 7 bases between. The CDR3 loop spans 11 amino acids. The CDR3 sequence: CASKAGTEAFF. The DNA for the CDR3 is TGTGCCAGTAAAGCGGGCACTGAAGCTTTCTTT.